The clone carrying this T cell receptor beta chain was counted once. Cohort 3 recovery required two negative PCRs, clearance, or symptom resolution. CDR1 is SQVTM and CDR2 is ANQGSEA in the germline V gene. With V trimmed by 7 bases and J by 2 bases, 4 bases remained unmatched. The CDR3 has 13 amino acids. In the original processing: Estimates of nucleated cell counts were drawn from the amplification of reference gene primers. Produced via immunoSEQ multiplex PCR; TCRdb's table is partial and in-frame only. V and J calls and clone size are copied from that table; D and trimming were computed from the DNA. The sample lists over 300,000 clones; approximately 91% were seen once. This sample was included in a study of blood T cell repertoires in COVID-19. Study as a whole: Sites in the United States, Italy and Spain provided acute and convalescent COVID-19 samples. In each case, the material was cDNA or gDNA derived from T cells, B-cell-depleted T cells, or PBMCs.

This TCR was recovered from a woman aged 35 to 49 who had recovered from COVID-19. What was sequenced was PBMCs or T cells enriched from blood (not recorded which). The rearrangement links TRBV29-1 to TRBJ2-2; 7 bases fit TRBD1. The CDR3 DNA follows: TGCAGCGCGCGGACAGGCAACACCGGGGAGCTGTTTTTT. This sequence encodes CSARTGNTGELFF.